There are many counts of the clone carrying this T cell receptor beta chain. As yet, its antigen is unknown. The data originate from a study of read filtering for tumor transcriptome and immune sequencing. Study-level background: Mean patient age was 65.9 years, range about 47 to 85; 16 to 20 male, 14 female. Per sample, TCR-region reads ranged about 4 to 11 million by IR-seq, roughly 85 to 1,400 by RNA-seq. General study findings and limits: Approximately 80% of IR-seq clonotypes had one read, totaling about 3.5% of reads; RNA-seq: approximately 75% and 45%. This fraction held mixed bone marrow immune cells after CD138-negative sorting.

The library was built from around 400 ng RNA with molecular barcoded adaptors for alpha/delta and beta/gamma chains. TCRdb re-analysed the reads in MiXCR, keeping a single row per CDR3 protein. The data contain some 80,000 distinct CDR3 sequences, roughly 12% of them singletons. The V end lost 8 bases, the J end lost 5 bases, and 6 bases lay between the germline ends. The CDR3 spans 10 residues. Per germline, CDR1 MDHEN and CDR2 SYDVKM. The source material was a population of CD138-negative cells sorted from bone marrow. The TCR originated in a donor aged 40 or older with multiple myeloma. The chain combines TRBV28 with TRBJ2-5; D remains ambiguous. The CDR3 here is CASRDETQYF. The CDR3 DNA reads TGTGCCAGCCGCGACGAGACCCAGTACTTC.